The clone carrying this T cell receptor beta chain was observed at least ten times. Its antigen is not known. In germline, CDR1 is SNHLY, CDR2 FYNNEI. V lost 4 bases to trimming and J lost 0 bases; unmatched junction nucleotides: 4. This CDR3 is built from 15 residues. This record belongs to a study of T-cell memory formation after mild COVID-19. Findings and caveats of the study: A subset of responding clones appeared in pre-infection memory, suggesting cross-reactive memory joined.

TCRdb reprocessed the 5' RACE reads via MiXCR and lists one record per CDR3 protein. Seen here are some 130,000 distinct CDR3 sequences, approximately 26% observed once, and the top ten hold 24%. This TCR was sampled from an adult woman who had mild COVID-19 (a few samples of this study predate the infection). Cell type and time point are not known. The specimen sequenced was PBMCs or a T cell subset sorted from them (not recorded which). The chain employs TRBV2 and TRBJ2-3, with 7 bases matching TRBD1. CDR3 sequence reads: CASSGGTASTDTQYF. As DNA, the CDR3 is TGTGCCAGCAGTGGGGGGACAGCTAGCACAGATACGCAGTATTTT.